This is a list of T cell receptor beta chains from one sample in a study of regulatory T cells in long-lasting Graves disease. TCRdb reanalysed the multiplex PCR reads using MiXCR and keeps one entry per CDR3 protein. Here the sample spans roughly 380,000 distinct CDR3 sequences, less than 20% being singletons. Material: peripheral blood mononuclear cells (PBMCs), obtained at new diagnosis, from a patient treated with antithyroid drugs. The receptors derive from a female donor with Graves disease. Both conserved end residues are part of each CDR3. Each record gives: J gene, V gene, D gene, clone size, CDR3 DNA, CDR3 protein. A D gene is named only where the DNA matches it firmly. The size of a clone is reported for some rows only, either as once, few or many, or as a class for expanded clones.

TRBJ2-7 | TRBV4-3 | . | few | TGCGCCAGCAGCCAAGATCTTGCGGAGGACGAGCAGTACTTC | CASSQDLAEDEQYF
TRBJ1-2 | TRBV20-1 | . | many | TGCAGTGCTAGAGAGGGGGCGCAGAACTATGGCTACACCTTC | CSAREGAQNYGYTF
TRBJ2-1 | TRBV2 | . | many | TGTGCCAGCAGTGAAATAGGGCCCAAGAGGGGATTCTTC | CASSEIGPKRGFF
TRBJ2-2 | TRBV25-1 | . | many | TGTGCCAGCAGTGAATGGCAGGGAGGCGGGGAGCTGTTTTTT | CASSEWQGGGELFF
TRBJ2-3 | TRBV19 | TRBD2 | few | TGTGCCAGTAGTATGGGGACTAGCGGAGTTCCCACAGATACGCAGTATTTT | CASSMGTSGVPTDTQYF
TRBJ1-3 | TRBV20-1 | . | many | TGCAGTGCTAGAGGACCCTCTGGAAACACCATATATTTT | CSARGPSGNTIYF
TRBJ2-1 | TRBV20-1 | . | many | TGCAGTGCTAGTCCCTCGGGACCACGGGGTGAGCAGTTCTTC | CSASPSGPRGEQFF
TRBJ2-1 | TRBV29-1 | TRBD2 | . | TGCAGCGTTGTGGGGACTAGCGGGAGGGCCAACAATGAGCAGTTCTTC | CSVVGTSGRANNEQFF
TRBJ1-2 | TRBV30 | . | many | TGTGCCTGGGCCAGGAGTTATGGCTACACCTTC | CAWARSYGYTF
TRBJ2-5 | TRBV5-4 | . | many | TGTGCCAGCAGCCTGCCTGGGGGAGAGACCCAGTACTTC | CASSLPGGETQYF
TRBJ2-3 | TRBV12-3/TRBV12-4 | . | . | TGTGCCAGCAGTTTAGGAGGCCTCACAGATACGCAGTATTTT | CASSLGGLTDTQYF
TRBJ2-3 | TRBV11-2 | . | few | TGTGCCAGCAGCTTAGAAGTAAATACGCAGTATTTT | CASSLEVNTQYF
TRBJ1-4 | TRBV11-2 | . | many | TGTGCCAGCAGCCCCGCCCTGGTAGGGGTAGGAGAAAAACTGTTTTTT | CASSPALVGVGEKLFF
TRBJ2-1 | TRBV29-1 | TRBD2 | many | TGCAGCGTTGAGGAGCTAGCGGCCTCTTCCTACAATGAGCAGTTCTTC | CSVEELAASSYNEQFF
TRBJ2-3 | TRBV11-2 | TRBD2 | . | TGTGCCAGCAGCTTAGTGTTCGGGTCTAGCGGTATCACAGATACGCAGTATTTT | CASSLVFGSSGITDTQYF
TRBJ2-7 | TRBV28 | . | many | TGTGCCAGCAGCGGACCGGGCAGCTTCCAGCAGTACTTC | CASSGPGSFQQYF
TRBJ2-7 | TRBV28 | . | many | TGTGCCAGCAGTAGGCAAGGGGCCAACGAGCAGTACTTC | CASSRQGANEQYF
TRBJ2-7 | TRBV6-1 | . | . | TGTGCCAGCAGGCAGGTACGGGACTACGAGCAGTACTTC | CASRQVRDYEQYF
TRBJ1-2 | TRBV28 | TRBD1 | . | TGTGCCACCGTCGGGACAGCCTATGGCTACACCTTC | CATVGTAYGYTF
TRBJ2-1 | TRBV20-1 | . | few | TGCAGTACTAGAGATCATGGTAGCGCCAGCTCCTACAATGAGCAGTTCTTC | CSTRDHGSASSYNEQFF
TRBJ1-2 | TRBV5-1 | TRBD1 | many | TGCGCCAGCAGCCGGGGACAGGCCGATGGCTACACCTTC | CASSRGQADGYTF
TRBJ1-5 | TRBV18 | . | few | TGTGCCAGCTCACCACAGGGGACTAATCAGCCCCAGCATTTT | CASSPQGTNQPQHF
TRBJ1-5 | TRBV5-6 | TRBD1 | few | TGTGCCAGCAGCTACGACAGGGGGAGTCGAGATCAGCCCCAGCATTTT | CASSYDRGSRDQPQHF
TRBJ2-1 | TRBV28 | . | . | TGTGCCAGCAGTTTCCCCTACTCTACAGGACGGAGCTCCTACAATGAGCAGTTCTTC | CASSFPYSTGRSSYNEQFF
TRBJ1-4 | TRBV27 | TRBD1 | many | TGTGCCAGCAGTGAAGGGGGCACAACTAATGAAAAACTGTTTTTT | CASSEGGTTNEKLFF
TRBJ1-1 | TRBV6-1 | . | many | TGTGCCAGCCTCGCCGGTGGCACTGAAGCTTTCTTT | CASLAGGTEAFF
TRBJ2-7 | TRBV7-2 | TRBD1 | . | TGTGCCAGCAGCTTGCAGACAGGGGCCTACGAGCAGTACTTC | CASSLQTGAYEQYF
TRBJ2-7 | TRBV27 | . | . | TGTGCCAGCAGCAACCAGAAGTACAAGCAGTACTTC | CASSNQKYKQYF
TRBJ2-7 | TRBV28 | . | . | TGTGCCAGCAGTTTAGTCTTCCCCGGGAAGAGCTCCTACGAGCAGTACTTC | CASSLVFPGKSSYEQYF
TRBJ2-1 | TRBV7-2 | TRBD2 | many | TGTGCCAGCAGCCCGGGGGGAAACAGCGGGAGAGGGTTCAATGAGCAGTTCTTC | CASSPGGNSGRGFNEQFF
TRBJ2-1 | TRBV24-1 | . | many | TGTGCCACCAGTGACACTAGGATTTCGACGAGGTCCTACAATGAGCAGTTCTTC | CATSDTRISTRSYNEQFF
TRBJ2-2 | TRBV24-1 | . | . | TGTGCCACCAGTGACATTCTAAGCACCGGGGAGCTGTTTTTT | CATSDILSTGELFF
TRBJ2-7 | TRBV3-1 | . | many | TGTGCCAGCAGCCACCGGGACGGGAATTACGAGCAGTACTTC | CASSHRDGNYEQYF
TRBJ2-2 | TRBV6-2/TRBV6-3 | . | . | TGTGCCAGCAGTTACACCTATACAGGGATCGGCGGGGAGCTGTTTTTT | CASSYTYTGIGGELFF
TRBJ2-7 | TRBV14 | . | . | TGTGCCAGCAGCCAATTGAACGAGCAGTACTTC | CASSQLNEQYF
TRBJ1-1 | TRBV10-3 | . | few | TGTGCCATCAGTGAGTCGTGGGGCGAGGAAGCTTTCTTT | CAISESWGEEAFF
TRBJ1-2 | TRBV2 | . | many | TGTGCCAGCAGTGAGGGAGGCGTAAACTATGGCTACACCTTC | CASSEGGVNYGYTF
TRBJ2-3 | TRBV12-3/TRBV12-4 | TRBD1 | many | TGTGCCAGCAGTTACCCTACAGGGGGCACAGATACGCAGTATTTT | CASSYPTGGTDTQYF